The next 27 T cell receptor beta chains were all read from a single sample in a study of early T cells in non-severe SARS-CoV-2 infection. TCRdb fed the 5' RACE reads into MiXCR, producing one record per CDR3 protein. The top ten hold over 20% of the sample, which has about 30,000 distinct CDR3 sequences, around 6% seen once. The specimen sequenced was whole blood. Receptors were obtained from an adult who was a healthcare worker with PCR-confirmed SARS-CoV-2 infection or an uninfected control (not recorded which).

This clonotype was seen more than once but under ten times. The chain recombines TRBV12-3 or TRBV12-4 with TRBJ2-5; a possible D gene is TRBD1 (5 bases). Trimming removed 2 bases from V and 1 base from J, with 14 bases in between. CDR3 length equals 16 residues. CDR3 coding DNA: TGTGCCAGCAGTTTAAGGGGCGTACGCTTCCAAGAGACCCAGTACTTC. Protein: CASSLRGVRFQETQYF.

There are many counts of this clonotype. J is TRBJ1-1 and V is TRBV20-1, with no clear D. Germline CDR1 and CDR2: DFQATT and SNEGSKA (reference sequence). V lost 2 bases to trimming and J lost 1 base, with 8 bases between them. The CDR3 is 13 amino acids. For the CDR3, the DNA is TGCAGTGCTAGAAGGTTTAGGAACACTGAAGCTTTCTTT. This gives the protein CSARRFRNTEAFF.

The J gene is TRBJ2-1, the V gene TRBV6-6; D is possibly TRBD2 (5 bases). V was pared by 4 bases and J by 10 bases, with 17 bases between. CDR3 size: 14 residues. Germline-derived CDR1 and CDR2 are MNHNY and SVGAGI (reference sequence). The CDR3 loop reads CASSFRQDWREQFF. The CDR3, as DNA: TGTGCCAGCAGTTTTCGGCAGGACTGGAGGGAGCAGTTCTTC.

This clonotype was counted at least ten times. The CDR3 DNA reads TGTGCCAGCACCGGGGATATGGACACCGGGGAGCTGTTTTTT. Encoded protein: CASTGDMDTGELFF. The J gene is TRBJ2-2, the V gene TRBV25-1; maybe TRBD2 (5 bases). V lost 7 bases to trimming and J lost 3 bases, with 12 bases between them. CDR1 and CDR2 (germline): MGHDK, SYGVNS. The CDR3 runs to 14 residues. Complete variable domain (other parts from reference TRBV25-1 and TRBJ2-2): EADIYQTPRYLVIGTGKKITLECSQTMGHDKMYWYQQDPGMELHLIHYSYGVNSTEKGDLSSESTVSRIRTEHFPLTLESARPSHTSQYLCASTGDMDTGELFFGEGSRLTVL.

The chain employs TRBV20-1 and TRBJ1-1; D is unclear. Trimming removed 6 bases from V and 0 bases from J, with 23 bases in between. There are 17 residues in the CDR3. Germline CDR1 and CDR2: DFQATT and SNEGSKA (reference sequence). The CDR3 spells CSARGGPGGVMNTEAFF. The DNA for the CDR3 is TGCAGTGCCCGGGGTGGGCCGGGAGGTGTTATGAACACTGAAGCTTTCTTT.

This clonotype has at least ten counts. The chain carries TRBV5-1 and TRBJ2-1; the D gene is possibly TRBD2 (6 bases). The CDR3 totals 15 residues. Germline CDR1 SGHRS, CDR2 YFSETQ. V was pared by 4 bases and J by 0 bases, with 11 bases between. CDR3 residues: CASSPLASSYNEQFF. CDR3 coding DNA: TGCGCCAGCAGCCCGCTAGCGAGCTCCTACAATGAGCAGTTCTTC.

This clonotype showed up many times. The chain joins TRBV7-8 to TRBJ2-1; 7 bases map to TRBD2. Germline CDR1 and CDR2: SGHVS and FQNEAQ. CDR3 length equals 14 residues. Germline trimming cut 2 bases from V and 4 bases from J; bases unmatched to any gene: 2. The CDR3 loop is CASSLRGVYNEQFF. The CDR3, as DNA: TGTGCCAGCAGCTTACGGGGGGTTTACAATGAGCAGTTCTTC.

This clonotype came up a few times. V usage is TRBV18 and J usage is TRBJ1-6; perhaps TRBD1 as D (6 bases). The germline gives CDR1 KGHSH, CDR2 LQKENI. This CDR3 spans 22 amino acids. V was cut by 2 bases and J by 2 bases, with 28 bases left in between. CDR3 nucleotides: TGTGCCAGCTCACCATTCCACCCCTGGACAGCCATGGCCAGCCCCTATAATTCACCCCTCCACTTT. This gives the protein CASSPFHPWTAMASPYNSPLHF.

This clonotype came up once. An end of the junction differs from the germline gene, which may be a read error. CDR3 amino acids: CASSQDRASSTKYGYTF. The CDR3, as DNA: TGTGCCAGCAGCCAAGATAGGGCCAGCTCCACTAAGTATGGCTACACCTTC. The chain joins TRBV4-2 to TRBJ1-2; D call uncertain. The CDR3 contains 17 residues. CDR1 and CDR2 (germline): LGHNA, YNFKEQ.

This clonotype came up a few times. The chain recombines TRBV20-1 with TRBJ2-3; the match to TRBD2 covers 8 bases. The CDR3 sequence is 15 residues long. Trimming removed 3 bases from V and 5 bases from J; junction bases left unmatched: 10. Germline V CDR1 and CDR2: DFQATT, SNEGSKA (reference sequence). CDR3 sequence reads: CSASVLAGPQDTQYF. Here the CDR3 DNA reads TGCAGTGCTAGCGTGCTAGCGGGCCCCCAAGATACGCAGTATTTT.

This clonotype was counted at least ten times. The gene calls are TRBV7-9 and TRBJ2-7; D may be TRBD1 or TRBD2 (6 bases each). The CDR3 covers 16 residues. Germline-derived CDR1 and CDR2 are SEHNR and FQNEAQ (reference sequence). The ends were cut back, 3 bases at V and 4 bases at J, with 19 bases in the middle. In DNA form, the CDR3 reads TGTGCCAGCAGCTTTACGGGGGCAAGTACCGTGTACGAGCAGTACTTC. It yields the protein CASSFTGASTVYEQYF.

This clonotype was recorded many times. The rearrangement uses TRBV20-1 and TRBJ2-5; the D gene is possibly TRBD1 (5 bases). Germline V CDR1 and CDR2: DFQATT, SNEGSKA (reference sequence). This CDR3 has 11 amino acids. V was shortened by 7 bases and J by 5 bases, with 11 bases between the two germline ends. The CDR3, as DNA: TGCAGTGTGGGCAGGGTCGAGACCCAGTACTTC. This codes for CSVGRVETQYF.

This clonotype was counted at least ten times. CDR3 loop: CASSLDRGTGNTIYF. The DNA for the CDR3 is TGTGCCAGCAGCCTCGACAGGGGAACTGGAAACACCATATATTTT. The chain has TRBV6-5 and TRBJ1-3; 8 positions agree with TRBD1. Germline V gene lookup returns CDR1 MNHEY and CDR2 SVGAGI. With V trimmed by 6 bases and J by 2 bases, 6 bases remained unmatched. The CDR3 runs to 15 residues.

This clonotype occurred many times. The chain has TRBV7-2 and TRBJ2-1; D is unclear. Germline CDR1 SGHTA, CDR2 FQGNSA. CDR3 length: 15 residues. V was trimmed by 3 bases and J by 4 bases, leaving 13 bases between them. The CDR3 nucleotides read TGTGCCAGCAGCTTCGGAGACCCCAAATACAATGAGCAGTTCTTC. It codes for CASSFGDPKYNEQFF.

This clonotype was seen repeatedly, ten times or more. The chain employs TRBV12-3 or TRBV12-4 and TRBJ2-6; no reliable D call. Trimming shortened V by 3 bases and J by 0 bases, and 3 bases separated the two germline ends. CDR3 length: 14 amino acids. The CDR3 region has the DNA TGTGCCAGCAGTTTTCGCTCTGGGGCCAACGTCCTGACTTTC. Translated, it gives CASSFRSGANVLTF.

Ten or more counts support this clonotype. The gene calls are TRBV21-1 and TRBJ2-7. TRBV21-1 is assigned pseudogene status. The CDR3 sequence is 15 residues long. The DNA of the CDR3 is TGTGCCAGCAGCAAGATTGCCATCGCCTTCTACGAGCAGTACTTC. This sequence encodes CASSKIAIAFYEQYF.

About this clonotype: Since no conserved phenylalanine or tryptophan closes the CDR3, a read error is the likely cause. The chain uses TRBV5-4 and TRBJ2-7; D assignment may be TRBD1 or TRBD2 (5 bases each). The CDR3 sequence is 14 residues long. V was pared by 0 bases and J by 1 base, with 8 bases between. Germline CDR1 and CDR2: SGHNT and YYREEE (reference sequence). The CDR3 DNA reads as TGTGCCAGCAGCTTGGGGGGACGATCCTACGAGCAGTACTCC. This gives the protein CASSLGGRSYEQYS.

This clonotype was picked up many times. The rearrangement links TRBV7-2 to TRBJ2-3; D may be TRBD2 (5 bases). CDR3 length: 18 amino acids. Germline V CDR1 and CDR2: SGHTA, FQGNSA. Trimming pared 4 bases from V and 0 bases from J, leaving 20 bases between. CDR3 in amino acids: CASSSSGISDTSTDTQYF. CDR3 sequence (DNA): TGTGCCAGCAGCTCGTCGGGGATTTCCGATACTAGCACAGATACGCAGTATTTT. Supplemented by reference TRBV7-2 and TRBJ2-3, the full variable domain reads GAGVSQSPSNKVTEKGKDVELRCDPISGHTALYWYRQSLGQGLEFLIYFQGNSAPDKSGLPSDRFSAERTGGSVSTLTIQRTQQEDSAVYLCASSSSGISDTSTDTQYFGPGTRLTVL.

The table lists this clonotype with a few counts. This chain joins TRBV10-1 and TRBJ2-7; 8 nucleotides match TRBD2. Germline-derived CDR1 and CDR2 are WNHNN and SYGVQD (reference sequence). The J segment lost 7 bases and the V segment lost 7 bases, leaving 18 bases of the junction unmatched. The CDR3 sequence is 16 residues long. CDR3 residues: CASTEGKREPPGEQYF. The CDR3 nucleotides read TGCGCCAGCACCGAGGGAAAGCGGGAGCCTCCCGGGGAGCAGTACTTC.

This chain joins TRBV18 and TRBJ2-7, with 9 bases identical to TRBD1. The CDR3 has 15 residues. Germline-derived CDR1 and CDR2 are KGHSH and LQKENI. Trimming removed 3 bases from V and 4 bases from J; junction bases left unmatched: 7. CDR3 residues: CASSPPQGQGYEQYF. Written as DNA, the CDR3 is TGTGCCAGCTCACCGCCCCAGGGACAGGGTTACGAGCAGTACTTC.

As regards this clonotype: A much larger clonotype is one base distant, so this may be a read error. This sequence joins TRBV3-1 and TRBJ2-5, with unresolved D. The V gene's germline CDR1 is LGHDT and CDR2 YNNKEL (reference sequence). Trimming removed 7 bases from V and 1 base from J, with 13 bases in between. CDR3 length: 14 residues. This CDR3 reads CASIRRNSQETQYF. CDR3 DNA sequence: TGTGCCAGCATCCGGCGTAATTCCCAAGAGACCCAGTACTTC.

This clonotype was seen repeatedly, ten times or more. The V call is TRBV25-1, the J call TRBJ2-7, with no clear D. Germline V lookup: CDR1 MGHDK, CDR2 SYGVNS. Trimming pared 1 base from V and 4 bases from J, leaving 5 bases between. CDR3 size: 12 residues. CDR3 nucleotide sequence: TGTGCCAGCAGTGAATCACGATACGAGCAGTACTTC. This translates into CASSESRYEQYF.

This clonotype was recorded many times. The V call is TRBV20-1, the J call TRBJ2-5, with 13 bases aligning to TRBD2. Germline V gene data show CDR1 as DFQATT and CDR2 as SNEGSKA (reference sequence). The CDR3 is 15 amino acids. Trimming at V came to 5 bases and at J to 4 bases, leaving 7 bases not matched to a gene. This CDR3 is CSASRTSGGVETQYF. DNA of the CDR3: TGCAGTGCTTCAAGGACTAGCGGGGGAGTAGAGACCCAGTACTTC.

There are many counts of this clonotype. This sequence joins TRBV28 and TRBJ2-1, with unresolved D. The germline V gene encodes CDR1 MDHEN and CDR2 SYDVKM. The ends were cut back, 4 bases at V and 9 bases at J, with 10 bases in the middle. This CDR3 has 12 residues. CDR3 nucleotide sequence: TGTGCCAGCAGTTCAGGCCTTCTTGAGCAGTTCTTC. This codes for CASSSGLLEQFF.

This clonotype was picked up a small number of times. The rearrangement joins TRBV5-6 to TRBJ2-5; D gene unclear. V gave up 0 bases and J gave up 1 base, with 10 bases separating them. This CDR3 is built from 15 residues. Germline assignment: CDR1 SGHDT and CDR2 YYEEEE. The CDR3 sequence: CASSLGWSSQETQYF. DNA of the CDR3: TGTGCCAGCAGCTTGGGCTGGAGCAGCCAAGAGACCCAGTACTTC.

This chain links TRBV7-3 with TRBJ2-1; 8 bases are shared with TRBD2. V was pared by 1 base and J by 2 bases, with 4 bases of the junction left unmatched. The germline CDR1 and CDR2 sequences are SGHTA and FQGTGA. The CDR3 spans 16 residues. In nucleotides, the CDR3 is TGTGCCAGCAGCTTAAGGGCTAGCGGGCCCTACAATGAGCAGTTCTTC. This translates into CASSLRASGPYNEQFF.

The chain combines TRBV12-3 or TRBV12-4 with TRBJ1-1; D is undetermined. The CDR3 length is 13 residues. V was trimmed by 2 bases and J by 5 bases, leaving 9 bases between them. CDR3 sequence (DNA): TGTGCCAGCAGTTTAATTCTGGGGACTGAAGCTTTCTTT. Its protein is CASSLILGTEAFF.